Presented here are 2 T cell receptor beta chains from one specimen sequenced in a study of cytomegalovirus exposure and HLA in healthy donors (dated by TCRdb to 2016 to 2017). The receptor library was made with the immunoSEQ multiplex PCR assay. A mixture of 60 forward primers for TCR Vbeta segments and 13 reverse primers for TCR Jbeta segments was used in the multiplex PCR. As stored in TCRdb, this immuneACCESS dataset retains in-frame rearrangements with V and J assigned. A fraction of the clones does not appear; measured against another copy, unresolved V genes explain less than half of the discrepancy, and the remainder lacks a known reason. The record for this sample contains 170,000 or so clones. The ten largest clones take up under 2.5% of the sample. Input material: PBMCs. The receptors originated from a young man in good health and CMV-seronegative.

The V gene is TRBV13, the J gene TRBJ1-1; D unclear. The CDR3 contains 14 residues. Trimming removed 3 bases at V and 3 bases at J, with 11 bases between. The germline V gene encodes CDR1 PRHDT and CDR2 FYEKMQ (reference sequence). DNA for the CDR3: TGTGCCAGCAGCTTCGAGGAGGGTTACACTGAAGCTTTCTTT. It codes for CASSFEEGYTEAFF.

The rearrangement links TRBV29-1 to TRBJ2-7, with D possibly matching TRBD1 (6 bases). In germline, CDR1 is SQVTM, CDR2 ANQGSEA. V was pared by 3 bases and J by 6 bases, with 12 bases between. The CDR3 is 12 amino acids. This chain's CDR3 is CSVDGLQGEQYF. The CDR3 nucleotides read TGCAGCGTTGACGGCCTACAGGGCGAGCAGTACTTC.